This T cell receptor beta chain was sequenced during a study of blood T cell repertoires in COVID-19. A word on this clone: A junction end diverges from the germline sequence, so it may reflect a read error.

The CDR3 runs 17 residues. The germline CDR1 and CDR2 sequences are LGHNA and YSLEER. The protocol was immunoSEQ multiplex PCR, while the TCRdb copy is restricted to in-frame clones and leaves out a portion. The data contain under 400,000 clones, roughly 90% of them singletons. The J gene is TRBJ2-1, the V gene TRBV4-3, with 7 bases aligning to TRBD2. What was sequenced was peripheral blood. The TCR was taken from a man aged 18 to 29 with active or convalescent COVID-19. The CDR3 bases are TGCGCCCGCAGCCAAGATGGGGGGGGAGGGGCGGCCAATGAGCAGTTCTTC. It translates to CARSQDGGGGAANEQFF.